This TCR beta chain was captured in a study of shared clonotypes between healthy human individuals. V was pared by 8 bases and J by 0 bases, with 7 bases between. CDR1 is KGHSH and CDR2 is LQKENI in the germline V gene. This CDR3 region has 12 residues. Assay used: immunoSEQ multiplex PCR; TCRdb lists only in-frame clones, some missing. The sample consists of roughly 2.5 million clones, more than 90% of them appearing once. Sequencing was done on a sample of naive CD4+ T cells sorted from blood. Subset denoted: CD45RA+ positively selected. The sequence was collected from a man aged 18-30 years in good health. The V and J genes are TRBV18 and TRBJ1-1; unclear D gene. Here the CDR3 DNA reads TGTGCCAGCGTTAAGATGAACACTGAAGCTTTCTTT. Translation: CASVKMNTEAFF.